The 21 T cell receptor beta chains presented below share a single source sample, sequenced in a study of response to subunit inactivated influenza vaccine. TCRdb fed the RT-PCR reads into MiXCR, producing one record per CDR3 protein. The profile covers approximately 520,000 distinct CDR3 sequences, with more than 15% appearing a single time and 3% taken by the ten largest. This specimen was CD4+ T cells sorted from PBMCs, taken roughly 24 months after vaccination. All receptors come from a man aged 50-75 years who received an inactivated influenza vaccine.

V and J are TRBV20-1 and TRBJ2-7; 12 bases map to TRBD2. The CDR3 length is 16 residues. Trimming took 3 bases from V and 3 from J; bases not matched to a gene: 9. Germline V gene lookup returns CDR1 DFQATT and CDR2 SNEGSKA (reference sequence). CDR3 sequence (DNA): TGCAGTGCTAGTCAGGCTAGCGGGAGGGACCACTACGAGCAGTACTTC. Translation gives CSASQASGRDHYEQYF.

This clonotype was seen at least ten times. The V gene is TRBV20-1, the J gene TRBJ2-1; 11 nucleotides match TRBD2. The germline V gene has CDR1 DFQATT and CDR2 SNEGSKA (reference sequence). V lost 3 bases to trimming and J lost 1 base; unmatched junction nucleotides: 5. This CDR3 has 16 residues. The chain's CDR3 is CSASGTSGGSYNEQFF. CDR3 nucleotide sequence: TGCAGTGCTAGCGGGACTAGCGGTGGATCCTACAATGAGCAGTTCTTC.

The rearrangement links TRBV7-2 to TRBJ2-7, with a weak D call TRBD2 (7 bases). V lost 1 base to trimming and J lost 5 bases, with 15 bases between them. CDR1 and CDR2 (germline): SGHTA, FQGNSA. CDR3 length equals 15 residues. CDR3 in DNA: TGTGCCAGCAGCTTAGTTGAAGGGGGGGTCCACGAGCAGTACTTC. Residues: CASSLVEGGVHEQYF.

This clonotype was detected a few times. The chain links TRBV20-1 to TRBJ2-1; 10 nucleotides line up with TRBD2. Trimming cost V 6 bases and J 4 bases; bases outside gene matches: 9. The germline CDR1 and CDR2 sequences are DFQATT and SNEGSKA (reference sequence). This CDR3 has 15 residues. The CDR3 DNA is TGCAGTGCCACAAGACTAGCGGGCACGTACAATGAGCAGTTCTTC. This gives the protein CSATRLAGTYNEQFF.

The genes are TRBV2 and TRBJ2-3; D is uncertain. This CDR3 spans 13 amino acids. V lost 4 bases, J lost 2 bases, and 7 bases lay in between. Germline CDR1 is SNHLY and CDR2 is FYNNEI. The CDR3 DNA follows: TGTGCCAGCAGTGGCCAATTCACAGATACGCAGTATTTT. This translates into CASSGQFTDTQYF.

This sequence joins TRBV5-1 and TRBJ2-1, with D perhaps matching TRBD2 (5 bases). The germline gives CDR1 SGHRS, CDR2 YFSETQ. Trimming removed 6 bases from V and 8 bases from J, with 21 bases in between. The CDR3 is 15 amino acids. The CDR3 is CASNSRARAIDEQFF. The CDR3 nucleotides read TGCGCCAGCAACTCACGAGCGAGGGCTATCGATGAGCAGTTCTTC.

This clonotype was seen more than once but under ten times. This chain uses TRBV28 with TRBJ1-1; a weak D match, TRBD1 (6 bases). Deletions cut 8 bases from V and 4 bases from J, with 20 bases between. CDR3 size: 15 residues. Germline-derived CDR1 and CDR2 are MDHEN and SYDVKM. This CDR3 reads CASDEVGGLRTEAFF. CDR3 DNA sequence: TGTGCCAGCGACGAAGTGGGGGGGCTGCGCACTGAAGCTTTCTTT.

The gene calls are TRBV29-1 and TRBJ1-1, with a possible D match to TRBD1 (5 bases). With 5 bases removed from V and 0 bases from J, the gap between germline ends came to 10 bases. This CDR3 has 13 residues. Germline V gene sequence: CDR1 SQVTM, CDR2 ANQGSEA. The CDR3 nucleotides are TGCAGCGTTCGGGGCAGTATGAACACTGAAGCTTTCTTT. Protein sequence: CSVRGSMNTEAFF.

This clonotype was detected ten times or more. The rearrangement uses TRBV12-3 or TRBV12-4 and TRBJ2-1; D is perhaps TRBD2 (7 bases). The CDR3 spans 15 residues. V was cut by 6 bases and J by 7 bases, with 19 bases left in between. Here the CDR3 DNA reads TGTGCCAGCAGCCTAAGGGGGGGAAGGAGGAATGAGCAGTTCTTC. It codes for CASSLRGGRRNEQFF.

This rearrangement joins TRBV7-2 to TRBJ2-2, with 10 bases aligning to TRBD1. The V segment lost 6 bases and the J segment 5 bases; nucleotides outside the gene matches: 6. The germline CDR1 and CDR2 sequences are SGHTA and FQGNSA. The CDR3 sequence is 15 residues long. The CDR3 loop is CASRRTGGETGELFF. CDR3 sequence (DNA): TGTGCCAGCAGGCGGACAGGGGGTGAAACCGGGGAGCTGTTTTTT.

The genes are TRBV20-1 and TRBJ2-5, with a possible D match to TRBD1 (5 bases). Germline assignment: CDR1 DFQATT and CDR2 SNEGSKA (reference sequence). V was trimmed by 0 bases and J by 4 bases, leaving 12 bases between them. This CDR3 region has 14 residues. In DNA form, the CDR3 reads TGCAGTGCTAGAGATTTAGGGGTAGGAGAGACCCAGTACTTC. Translating gives CSARDLGVGETQYF.

This clonotype appeared a few times. CDR3 sequence (DNA): TGTGCCAGCAGTCCGCCGGGACAGCAAACCTACGAGCAGTACTTC. It specifies CASSPPGQQTYEQYF. This chain links TRBV28 with TRBJ2-7, with TRBD1 identical over 7 bases. CDR1 MDHEN and CDR2 SYDVKM come from the germline V gene. The CDR3 has 15 residues. With 5 bases clipped from V and 2 bases from J, the junction kept 9 bases outside the gene matches.

The V gene is TRBV5-6, the J gene TRBJ1-2, with D possibly being TRBD1 (5 bases). This CDR3 is built from 15 residues. Trimming left V 0 bases short and J 6 bases short, with 15 bases between. Germline assignment: CDR1 SGHDT and CDR2 YYEEEE. The CDR3 here is CASSLDATGFNGYTF. In nucleotides, the CDR3 is TGTGCCAGCAGCTTGGACGCAACAGGATTCAATGGCTACACCTTC.

The rearrangement links TRBV15 to TRBJ1-2; the D gene is possibly TRBD1 (5 bases). V dropped 0 bases and J dropped 4 bases, with 9 bases sitting between them. The CDR3 sequence is 14 residues long. Germline lookup yields CDR1 LNHNV and CDR2 YYDKDF (reference sequence). The CDR3 loop is CATSRDSGGYGYTF. As DNA, the CDR3 is TGTGCCACCAGCAGAGATTCGGGGGGCTATGGCTACACCTTC.

This clonotype turned up a few times. This sequence joins TRBV6-2 or TRBV6-3 and TRBJ2-1; 7 nucleotides align to TRBD1. V shed 7 bases and J 0 bases; nucleotides not matched to a gene: 6. Germline assignment: CDR1 MNHEY and CDR2 SVGEGT. The CDR3 spans 15 residues. CDR3 sequence: CASIQGGGSYNEQFF. For the CDR3, the DNA is TGTGCCAGCATTCAAGGGGGCGGCTCCTACAATGAGCAGTTCTTC.

There are a few counts of this clonotype. CDR3 nucleotide sequence: TGTGCCAGCAGCTTAAGCGGGAGTTGGGGCTCTAGCACAGATACGCAGTATTTT. This codes for CASSLSGSWGSSTDTQYF. The chain uses TRBV9 and TRBJ2-3; TRBD2 matches at 8 bases. The V segment lost 4 bases and the J segment 0 bases; nucleotides outside the gene matches: 13. The CDR3 spans 18 residues. Per germline, CDR1 SGDLS and CDR2 YYNGEE.

This chain joins TRBV4-3 and TRBJ2-3; weak D call: TRBD2 (5 bases). V lost 4 bases to trimming and J lost 2 bases, with 10 bases between them. Germline assignment: CDR1 LGHNA and CDR2 YSLEER. The CDR3 extends over 14 amino acids. The CDR3: CASSPIGLTDTQYF. The CDR3 DNA sequence: TGCGCCAGCAGCCCCATTGGACTCACAGATACGCAGTATTTT.

This clonotype came up a few times. The V call is TRBV7-9, the J call TRBJ1-5, with D hard to call. With 1 base removed from V and 10 bases from J, the gap between germline ends came to 11 bases. This CDR3 is built from 13 residues. The germline CDR1 and CDR2 sequences are SEHNR and FQNEAQ (reference sequence). This CDR3 is CASSLGGLFPQHF. CDR3 in DNA: TGTGCCAGCAGCTTAGGGGGATTATTCCCCCAGCATTTT. The full variable domain, in which reference TRBV7-9 and TRBJ1-5 provide the parts outside the CDR3, is DTGVSQNPRHKITKRGQNVTFRCDPISEHNRLYWYRQTLGQGPEFLTYFQNEAQLEKSRLLSDRFSAERPKGSFSTLEIQRTEQGDSAMYLCASSLGGLFPQHFGDGTRLSIL.

This rearrangement joins TRBV28 to TRBJ1-2; 10 bases agree with TRBD1. The CDR3 is 15 residues long. Germline values: CDR1 MDHEN, CDR2 SYDVKM. V lost 5 bases, J lost 3 bases, and 6 bases stayed unmatched. CDR3 residues: CASSAGTGAYYGYTF. DNA for the CDR3: TGTGCCAGCAGTGCTGGGACAGGGGCTTACTATGGCTACACCTTC.

This chain links TRBV20-1 with TRBJ2-1; TRBD2 matches at 12 bases. The CDR3 is 16 amino acids. The germline V gene has CDR1 DFQATT and CDR2 SNEGSKA (reference sequence). The V segment lost 0 bases and the J segment 4 bases; nucleotides outside the gene matches: 4. The CDR3 sequence is CSARDKGLAGYNEQFF. CDR3 sequence (DNA): TGCAGTGCTAGAGATAAAGGACTAGCGGGGTACAATGAGCAGTTCTTC.

The genes are TRBV18 and TRBJ2-1; a weak D match, TRBD1 (5 bases). The V end lost 0 bases, the J end lost 5 bases, and 14 bases lay between the germline ends. Germline V lookup: CDR1 KGHSH, CDR2 LQKENI. The CDR3 is 16 residues long. CDR3 bases: TGTGCCAGCTCACCACCGAACCAGGGTCCACACAATGAGCAGTTCTTC. Translated: CASSPPNQGPHNEQFF.